These 15 T cell receptor beta chains share one sample of origin, sequenced in a study of cytomegalovirus exposure and HLA in healthy donors. 60 Vbeta and 13 Jbeta primers were used in PCR. This table comes from immunoSEQ multiplex PCR, and its TCRdb copy is limited to in-frame clones, with some not included. The data hold 150,000 or so clones, with less than 85% observed a single time. The sequenced material came from PBMCs. These receptors all stem from a woman between 45 and 60 years old in good health and CMV-seropositive.

In DNA form, the CDR3 reads TGTGCCAGCAGCTTTAAGACTAGCCGCGAGCAGTTCTTC. Its translation: CASSFKTSREQFF. The chain recombines TRBV7-2 with TRBJ2-1, with TRBD2 identical over 7 bases. J was trimmed by 10 bases and V by 3 bases; bases with no gene match: 6. Germline CDR1 and CDR2: SGHTA and FQGNSA. This CDR3 has 13 amino acids.

This clone showed up just a few times. The rearrangement uses TRBV19 and TRBJ1-2; 7 bases align to TRBD1. J was trimmed by 4 bases and V by 3 bases; bases with no gene match: 5. This CDR3 has 14 amino acids. Germline V lookup: CDR1 LNHDA, CDR2 SQIVND (reference sequence). The CDR3 is CASSIRGGGYGYTF. CDR3 in DNA: TGTGCCAGTAGTATTCGAGGGGGCGGCTATGGCTACACCTTC.

J is TRBJ1-1 and V is TRBV30; D perhaps matches TRBD1 (6 bases). This CDR3 has 14 residues. V lost 4 bases and J lost 0, with 12 bases in between. In germline, CDR1 is GTSNPN, CDR2 SVGIG (reference sequence). CDR3 loop: CAWTTGTLNTEAFF. The CDR3 DNA follows: TGTGCCTGGACGACAGGAACCCTGAACACTGAAGCTTTCTTT.

The V call is TRBV6-5, the J call TRBJ2-7, with TRBD1 identical over 7 bases. The V segment lost 5 bases and the J segment 3 bases; nucleotides outside the gene matches: 4. This CDR3 contains 13 residues. Germline-derived CDR1 and CDR2 are MNHEY and SVGAGI. The CDR3: CASSRDSLYEQYF. CDR3 coding DNA: TGTGCCAGCAGTAGGGACAGTCTCTACGAGCAGTACTTC.

The chain combines TRBV15 with TRBJ1-5, with no clear D. Per germline, CDR1 LNHNV and CDR2 YYDKDF (reference sequence). CDR3 size: 14 residues. V was clipped by 5 bases and J by 3 bases, with 11 bases between them. This CDR3 is CATSDERYNQPQHF. CDR3 nucleotide sequence: TGTGCCACCAGCGATGAGAGGTACAATCAGCCCCAGCATTTT. The full variable domain, completed using reference TRBV15 and TRBJ1-5, is DAMVIQNPRYQVTQFGKPVTLSCSQTLNHNVMYWYQQKSSQAPKLLFHYYDKDFNNEADTPDNFQSRRPNTSFCFLDIRSPGLGDTAMYLCATSDERYNQPQHFGDGTRLSIL.

This sequence joins TRBV9 and TRBJ2-1; 10 positions match TRBD2. Losses at the gene ends were 2 bases for V and 6 bases for J; bases not matched to a gene: 2. CDR3 size: 14 residues. Germline values: CDR1 SGDLS, CDR2 YYNGEE. The CDR3, as DNA: TGTGCCAGCAGCGTGAGCGGGGGGGGCAATGAGCAGTTCTTC. Its protein product is CASSVSGGGNEQFF. Variable domain in full (rest from reference TRBV9 and TRBJ2-1): DSGVTQTPKHLITATGQRVTLRCSPRSGDLSVYWYQQSLDQGLQFLIQYYNGEERAKGNILERFSAQQFPDLHSELNLSSLELGDSALYFCASSVSGGGNEQFFGPGTRLTVL.

The chain carries TRBV11-3 and TRBJ2-3; 7 bases match TRBD1. With 5 bases clipped from V and 7 bases from J, the junction kept 9 bases outside the gene matches. CDR1 and CDR2 (germline): SGHNT, YENEEA. This CDR3 is built from 14 residues. DNA for the CDR3: TGTGCCAGCAGCCCTCCGACAGGGAGAAATACGCAGTATTTT. Translation gives CASSPPTGRNTQYF.

V gene TRBV28 combines with J gene TRBJ2-7; perhaps TRBD2 as D (7 bases). Germline CDR1 MDHEN, CDR2 SYDVKM. The V end was cut by 5 bases, the J end by 9 bases, with 20 bases between. This CDR3 has 14 amino acids. This CDR3 is CASSEGGGGTLQYF. The CDR3 DNA follows: TGTGCCAGCAGTGAGGGGGGAGGGGGGACGTTGCAGTACTTC.

The V gene is TRBV10-1, the J gene TRBJ2-6; 7 bases match TRBD1. CDR3 length: 15 residues. The ends lost 7 bases at V and 2 bases at J; junction bases unmatched: 5. CDR1 is WNHNN, CDR2 SYGVQD, per germline (reference sequence). The CDR3 reads CASILRGTGANVLTF. The CDR3 bases are TGCGCCAGCATTCTCAGGGGGACTGGGGCCAACGTCCTGACTTTC.

V gene TRBV30 combines with J gene TRBJ2-7; 8 bases agree with TRBD1. The ends lost 1 base at V and 5 bases at J; junction bases unmatched: 7. The CDR3 length is 14 residues. Germline lookup yields CDR1 GTSNPN and CDR2 SVGIG (reference sequence). CDR3 DNA: TGTGCCTGGAGTGCCGGGACAGGTTCTCACGAGCAGTACTTC. It encodes CAWSAGTGSHEQYF. The full variable domain, in which reference TRBV30 and TRBJ2-7 provide the parts outside the CDR3, is SQTIHQWPATLVQPVGSPLSLECTVEGTSNPNLYWYRQAAGRGLQLLFYSVGIGQISSEVPQNLSASRPQDRQFILSSKKLLLSDSGFYLCAWSAGTGSHEQYFGPGTRLTVT.

The chain links TRBV7-2 to TRBJ1-2, with D possibly matching TRBD1 (5 bases). V was shortened by 5 bases and J by 8 bases, with 12 bases between the two germline ends. The CDR3 has 12 residues. CDR1 is SGHTA and CDR2 is FQGNSA in the germline V gene. The CDR3 here is CASSQQGGGYTF. In DNA, the CDR3 is TGTGCCAGCAGCCAGCAGGGTGGCGGCTACACCTTC.

This rearrangement joins TRBV7-9 to TRBJ1-1; tentative D call: TRBD1 (6 bases). Germline lookup yields CDR1 SEHNR and CDR2 FQNEAQ (reference sequence). This CDR3 is built from 12 residues. V was cut by 6 bases and J by 10 bases, with 15 bases left in between. CDR3 DNA: TGTGCCAGCAGTAAAGGACAGTCCGGAGCTTTCTTT. Amino acid sequence: CASSKGQSGAFF.

This clone was seen more than once but under ten times. The chain couples TRBV6-5 to TRBJ1-2, with TRBD1 identical over 10 bases. CDR1 and CDR2 from the germline V gene are MNHEY and SVGAGI. Germline trimming cut 4 bases from V and 8 bases from J; bases unmatched to any gene: 13. The CDR3 is 16 amino acids. CDR3 in DNA: TGTGCCAGCAGTTTGACAGGGGGCGATGGAAGGGAGGGCTACACCTTC. Protein: CASSLTGGDGREGYTF.

The V gene is TRBV7-2, the J gene TRBJ1-1; TRBD1 matches 12 bases. V trimming: 1 base; J trimming: 5 bases; junction bases outside the gene matches: 11. The germline CDR1 and CDR2 sequences are SGHTA and FQGNSA. The CDR3 length is 18 residues. CDR3 protein: CASSLGGLGQGAGTEAFF. CDR3 nucleotides: TGTGCCAGCAGCTTAGGTGGTCTGGGACAGGGGGCGGGAACTGAAGCTTTCTTT.

V usage is TRBV19 and J usage is TRBJ1-4; no firm D call. From germline, CDR1 is LNHDA and CDR2 SQIVND (reference sequence). Between the trimmed V and J ends, which lost 5 bases and 6 bases, there was a span of 10 bases. This CDR3 is 13 amino acids long. Here the CDR3 reads CASSWSIDEKLFF. The CDR3 nucleotides are TGTGCCAGTAGTTGGAGCATTGATGAAAAACTGTTTTTT.